This TCR beta chain was observed in a study of T cell repertoires in cytomegalovirus infection. Study as a whole: Both a matching HLA type and CMV infection were indicated by public TCR beta signatures.

Each CDR3 protein gets one entry after TCRdb re-called the reads with MiXCR. There are fewer than 550,000 distinct CDR3 sequences in the sample; about 15% occur only once, and approximately 24% lies in the top ten. General study results and limits: Across the ex vivo response, the dominant clonotypes were HLA-C-restricted CMV-specific TCR beta clonotypes.

Ten or more counts support this clonotype. What it binds is unknown. V shed 1 base and J shed 2 bases, with 9 bases lying between them. The CDR3 sequence is 14 residues long. Germline V gene data show CDR1 as SGHTA and CDR2 as FQGTGA. V usage is TRBV7-3 and J usage is TRBJ2-7; no firm D call. The sequencing input was CD8+ T cells from PBMCs. The sequence derives from a human donor in good health (CMV status not recorded). Some clones in this sample may be carry-over from other donors' samples. CDR3 DNA: TGTGCCAGCAGCTTAAAACTGCTTACCTACGAGCAGTACTTC. This translates into CASSLKLLTYEQYF. Full variable domain (remainder filled in from reference TRBV7-3 and TRBJ2-7): GAGVSQTPSNKVTEKGKYVELRCDPISGHTALYWYRQSLGQGPEFLIYFQGTGAADDSGLPNDRFFAVRPEGSVSTLKIQRTERGDSAVYLCASSLKLLTYEQYFGPGTRLTVT.